This T cell receptor beta chain was profiled in a study of response to subunit inactivated influenza vaccine. TCRdb independently ran MiXCR on the RT-PCR reads; one entry per CDR3 protein. The sample lists hundreds of thousands of distinct CDR3 sequences; around 13% were seen once. Sequencing used PBMCs from blood, obtained 14 to 15 days before vaccination. The sequence was collected from a man aged 45-65 years who received an inactivated influenza vaccine.

The CDR3 spells CSASFWQGNTEAFF. The CDR3 DNA reads as TGCAGTGCTAGCTTCTGGCAGGGAAACACTGAAGCTTTCTTT. This chain uses TRBV20-1 with TRBJ1-1; weak D call: TRBD1 (5 bases). This CDR3 is built from 14 residues. Germline V gene sequence: CDR1 DFQATT, CDR2 SNEGSKA (reference sequence). Deletions cut 3 bases from V and 2 bases from J, with 13 bases between.